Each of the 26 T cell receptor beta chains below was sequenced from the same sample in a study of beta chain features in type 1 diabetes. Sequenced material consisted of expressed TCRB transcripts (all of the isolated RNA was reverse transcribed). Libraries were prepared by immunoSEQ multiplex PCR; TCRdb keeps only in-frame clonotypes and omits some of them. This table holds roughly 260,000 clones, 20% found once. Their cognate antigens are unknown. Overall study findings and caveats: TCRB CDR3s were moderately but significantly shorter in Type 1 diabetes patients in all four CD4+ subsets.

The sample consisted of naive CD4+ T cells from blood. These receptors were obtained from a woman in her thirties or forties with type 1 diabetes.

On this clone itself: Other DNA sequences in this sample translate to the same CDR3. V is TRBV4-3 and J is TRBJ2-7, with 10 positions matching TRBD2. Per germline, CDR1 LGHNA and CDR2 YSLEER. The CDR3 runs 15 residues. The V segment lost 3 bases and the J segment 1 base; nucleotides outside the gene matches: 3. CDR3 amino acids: CASSHGLAESYEQYF. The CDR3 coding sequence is TGCGCCAGCAGCCACGGACTAGCGGAATCCTACGAGCAGTACTTC.

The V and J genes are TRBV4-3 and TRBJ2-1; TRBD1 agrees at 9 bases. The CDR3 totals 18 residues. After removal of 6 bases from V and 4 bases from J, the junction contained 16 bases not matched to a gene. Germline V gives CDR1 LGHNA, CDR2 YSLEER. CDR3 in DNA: TGCGCCAGCAGTTCAGACGGGAGCGACAGGGGGGCTTACAATGAGCAGTTCTTC. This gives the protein CASSSDGSDRGAYNEQFF.

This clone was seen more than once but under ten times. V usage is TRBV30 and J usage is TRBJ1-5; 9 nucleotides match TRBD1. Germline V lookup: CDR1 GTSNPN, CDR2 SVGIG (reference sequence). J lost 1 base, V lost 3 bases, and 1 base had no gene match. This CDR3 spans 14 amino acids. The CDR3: CAWRGTGSNQPQHF. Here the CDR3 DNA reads TGTGCCTGGAGGGGGACAGGGAGCAATCAGCCCCAGCATTTT.

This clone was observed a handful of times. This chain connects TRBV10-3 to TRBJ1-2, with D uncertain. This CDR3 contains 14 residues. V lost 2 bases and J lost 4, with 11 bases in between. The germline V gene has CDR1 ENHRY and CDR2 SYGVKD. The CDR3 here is CAISEEVTSYGYTF. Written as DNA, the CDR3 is TGTGCCATCAGTGAGGAGGTGACGAGCTATGGCTACACCTTC.

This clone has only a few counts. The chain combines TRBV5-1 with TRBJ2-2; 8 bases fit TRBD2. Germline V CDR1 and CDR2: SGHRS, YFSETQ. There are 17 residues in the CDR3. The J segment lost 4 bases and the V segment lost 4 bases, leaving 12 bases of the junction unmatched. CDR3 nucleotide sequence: TGCGCCAGCAGCCCTACTCTATTGGCGGGAGGCACCGGGGAGCTGTTTTTT. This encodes CASSPTLLAGGTGELFF.

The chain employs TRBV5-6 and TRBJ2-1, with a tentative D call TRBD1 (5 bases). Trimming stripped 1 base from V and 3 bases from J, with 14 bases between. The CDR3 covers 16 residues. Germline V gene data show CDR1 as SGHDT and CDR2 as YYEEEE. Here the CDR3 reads CASSLTGGRVYNEQFF. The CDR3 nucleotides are TGTGCCAGCAGCTTGACAGGCGGACGGGTCTACAATGAGCAGTTCTTC.

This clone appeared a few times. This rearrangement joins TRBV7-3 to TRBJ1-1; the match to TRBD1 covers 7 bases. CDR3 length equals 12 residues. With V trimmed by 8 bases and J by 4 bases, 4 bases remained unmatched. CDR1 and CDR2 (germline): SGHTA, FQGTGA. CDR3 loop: CASSGGFTEAFF. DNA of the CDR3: TGTGCCAGCTCAGGGGGATTCACTGAAGCTTTCTTT.

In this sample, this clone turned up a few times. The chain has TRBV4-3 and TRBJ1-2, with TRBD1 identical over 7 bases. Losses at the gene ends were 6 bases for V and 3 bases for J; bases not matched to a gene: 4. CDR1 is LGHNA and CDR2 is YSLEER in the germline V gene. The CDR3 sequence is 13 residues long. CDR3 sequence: CASRPQGDYGYTF. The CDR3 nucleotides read TGCGCCAGCAGACCTCAGGGGGACTATGGCTACACCTTC.

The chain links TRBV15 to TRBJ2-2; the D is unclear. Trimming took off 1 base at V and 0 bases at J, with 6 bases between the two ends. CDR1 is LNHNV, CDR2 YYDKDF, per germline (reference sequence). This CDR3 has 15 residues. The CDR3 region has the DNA TGTGCCACCAGCAGAGGACAAGCGAACACCGGGGAGCTGTTTTTT. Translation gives CATSRGQANTGELFF.

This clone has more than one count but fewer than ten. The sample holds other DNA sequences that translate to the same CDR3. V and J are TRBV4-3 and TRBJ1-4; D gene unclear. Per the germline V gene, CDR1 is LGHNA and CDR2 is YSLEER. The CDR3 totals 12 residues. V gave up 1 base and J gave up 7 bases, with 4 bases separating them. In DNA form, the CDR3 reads TGCGCCAGCAGCCAAGGGGCTGAAAAACTGTTTTTT. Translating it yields CASSQGAEKLFF.

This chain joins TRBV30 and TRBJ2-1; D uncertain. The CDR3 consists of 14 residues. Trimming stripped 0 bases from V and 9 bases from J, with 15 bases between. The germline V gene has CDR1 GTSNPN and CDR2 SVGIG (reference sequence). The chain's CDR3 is CAWSVLTSTTEQFF. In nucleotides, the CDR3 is TGTGCCTGGAGTGTACTAACCAGCACTACTGAGCAGTTCTTC.

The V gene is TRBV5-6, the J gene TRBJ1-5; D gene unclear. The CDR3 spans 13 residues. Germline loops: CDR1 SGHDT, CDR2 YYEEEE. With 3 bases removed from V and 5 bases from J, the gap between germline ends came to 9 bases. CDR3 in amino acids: CASSSVHDQPQHF. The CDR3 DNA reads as TGTGCCAGCAGCTCAGTTCATGATCAGCCCCAGCATTTT.

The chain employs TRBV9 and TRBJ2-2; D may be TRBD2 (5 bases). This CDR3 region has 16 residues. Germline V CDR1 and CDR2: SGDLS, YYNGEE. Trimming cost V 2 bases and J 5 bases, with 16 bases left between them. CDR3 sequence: CASSVGGHSFTGELFF. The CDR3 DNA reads TGTGCCAGCAGCGTTGGCGGGCACTCCTTTACCGGGGAGCTGTTTTTT.

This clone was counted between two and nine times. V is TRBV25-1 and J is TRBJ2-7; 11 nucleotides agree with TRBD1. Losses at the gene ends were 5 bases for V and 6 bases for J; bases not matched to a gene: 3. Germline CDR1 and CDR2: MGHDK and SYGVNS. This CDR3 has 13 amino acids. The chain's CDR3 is CASSQGQGAEQYF. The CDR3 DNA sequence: TGTGCCAGCAGTCAAGGACAGGGGGCCGAGCAGTACTTC.

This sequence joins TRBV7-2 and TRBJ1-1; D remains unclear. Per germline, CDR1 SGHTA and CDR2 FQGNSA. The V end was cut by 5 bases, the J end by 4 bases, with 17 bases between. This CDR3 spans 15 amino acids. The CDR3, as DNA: TGTGCCAGCAGCACCGACACATCCGCGTTCACTGAAGCTTTCTTT. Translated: CASSTDTSAFTEAFF.

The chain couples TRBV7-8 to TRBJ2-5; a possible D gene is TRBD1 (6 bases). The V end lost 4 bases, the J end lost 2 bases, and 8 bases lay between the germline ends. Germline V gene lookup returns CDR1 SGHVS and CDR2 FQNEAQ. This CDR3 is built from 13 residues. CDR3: CASSSGQQETQYF. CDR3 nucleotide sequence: TGTGCCAGCAGCTCCGGACAGCAAGAGACCCAGTACTTC. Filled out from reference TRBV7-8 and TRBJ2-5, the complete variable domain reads GAGVSQSPRYKVAKRGQDVALRCDPISGHVSLFWYQQALGQGPEFLTYFQNEAQLDKSGLPSDRFFAERPEGSVSTLKIQRTQQEDSAVYLCASSSGQQETQYFGPGTRLLVL.

The CDR3 spells CASSQDPDTQYF. DNA for the CDR3: TGTGCCAGCAGCCAAGATCCGGATACGCAGTATTTT. The chain joins TRBV14 to TRBJ2-3; D not resolved. Germline V CDR1 and CDR2: SGHDN, FVKESK. This CDR3 has 12 amino acids. Trimming removed 0 bases from V and 6 bases from J, with 4 bases in between.

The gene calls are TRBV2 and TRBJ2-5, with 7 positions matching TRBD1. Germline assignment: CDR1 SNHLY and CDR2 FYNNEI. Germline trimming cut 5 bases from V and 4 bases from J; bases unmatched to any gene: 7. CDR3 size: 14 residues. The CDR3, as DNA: TGTGCCAGCAGTCCGGGACAGCGAGTAGAGACCCAGTACTTC. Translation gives CASSPGQRVETQYF.

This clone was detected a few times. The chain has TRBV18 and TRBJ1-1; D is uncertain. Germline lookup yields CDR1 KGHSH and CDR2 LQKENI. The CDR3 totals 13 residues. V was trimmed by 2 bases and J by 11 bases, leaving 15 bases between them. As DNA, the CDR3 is TGTGCCAGCTCACCAGAGAGTGGTCTGGTGGCTTTCTTT. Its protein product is CASSPESGLVAFF.

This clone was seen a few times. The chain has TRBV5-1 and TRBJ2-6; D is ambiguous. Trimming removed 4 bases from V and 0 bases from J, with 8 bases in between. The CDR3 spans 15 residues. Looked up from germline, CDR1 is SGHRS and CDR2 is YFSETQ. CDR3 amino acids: CASSPTASGANVLTF. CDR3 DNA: TGCGCCAGCAGCCCCACAGCCTCTGGGGCCAACGTCCTGACTTTC.

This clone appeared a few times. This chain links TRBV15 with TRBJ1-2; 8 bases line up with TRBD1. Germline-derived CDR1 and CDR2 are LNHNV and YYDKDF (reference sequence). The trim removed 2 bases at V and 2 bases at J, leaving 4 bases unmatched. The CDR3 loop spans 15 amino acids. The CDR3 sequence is CATSRPTGGNYGYTF. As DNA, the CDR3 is TGTGCCACCAGCAGACCAACAGGGGGGAACTATGGCTACACCTTC.

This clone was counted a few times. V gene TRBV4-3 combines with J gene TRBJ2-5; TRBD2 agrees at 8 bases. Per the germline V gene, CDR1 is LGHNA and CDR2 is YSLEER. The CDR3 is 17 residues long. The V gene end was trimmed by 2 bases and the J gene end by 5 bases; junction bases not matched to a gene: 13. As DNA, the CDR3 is TGCGCCAGCAGCCAATCATGGGTCAGCGGGAGAGGCGAGACCCAGTACTTC. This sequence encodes CASSQSWVSGRGETQYF.

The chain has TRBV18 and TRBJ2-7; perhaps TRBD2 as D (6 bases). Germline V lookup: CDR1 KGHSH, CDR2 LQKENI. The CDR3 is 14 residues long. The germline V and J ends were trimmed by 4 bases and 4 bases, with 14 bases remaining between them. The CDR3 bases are TGTGCCAGCTCACAAGGGGAGGCTAAATACGAGCAGTACTTC. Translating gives CASSQGEAKYEQYF.

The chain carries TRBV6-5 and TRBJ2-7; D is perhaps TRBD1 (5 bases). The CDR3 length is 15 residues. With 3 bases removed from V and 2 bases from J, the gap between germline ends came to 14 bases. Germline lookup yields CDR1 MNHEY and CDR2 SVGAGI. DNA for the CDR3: TGTGCCAGCAGTTATTCGCAAGGGGTTCCCTACGAGCAGTACTTC. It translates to CASSYSQGVPYEQYF.

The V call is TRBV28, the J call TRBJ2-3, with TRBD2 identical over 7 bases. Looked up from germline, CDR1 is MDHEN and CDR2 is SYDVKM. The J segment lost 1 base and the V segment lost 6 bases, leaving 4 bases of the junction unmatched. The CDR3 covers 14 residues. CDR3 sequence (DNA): TGTGCCAGCAGGCTAGCGGACCGCACAGATACGCAGTATTTT. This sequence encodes CASRLADRTDTQYF.

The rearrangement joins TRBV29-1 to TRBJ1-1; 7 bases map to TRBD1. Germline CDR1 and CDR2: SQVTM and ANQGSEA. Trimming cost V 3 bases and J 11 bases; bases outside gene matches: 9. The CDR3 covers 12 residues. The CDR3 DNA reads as TGCAGCGTTGATGAGGGGGCCTTAAAGGCTTTCTTT. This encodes CSVDEGALKAFF.